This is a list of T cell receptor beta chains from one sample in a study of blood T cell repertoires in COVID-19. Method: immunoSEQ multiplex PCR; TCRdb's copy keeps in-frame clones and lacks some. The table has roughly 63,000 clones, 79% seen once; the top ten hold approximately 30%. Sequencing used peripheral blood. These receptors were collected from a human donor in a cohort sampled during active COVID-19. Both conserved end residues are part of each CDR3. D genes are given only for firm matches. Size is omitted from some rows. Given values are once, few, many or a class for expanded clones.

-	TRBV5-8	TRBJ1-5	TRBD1	TGTGCCGGCCACTTCGGTCACAGGGGACTTAAGAATCAGCCCCAGCATTTT	CAGHFGHRGLKNQPQHF
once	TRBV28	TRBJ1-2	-	TGTGCCAGCAGTCCACGGTCCTATGGCTACACCTTC	CASSPRSYGYTF
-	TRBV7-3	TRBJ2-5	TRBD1	TGTGCCAGCAGCTTAGACCCGACAGGGCAAGAGACCCAGTACTTC	CASSLDPTGQETQYF
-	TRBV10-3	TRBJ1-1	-	TGTGCCATCAGCGTTGACAGGTTGAACACTGAAGCTTTCTTT	CAISVDRLNTEAFF
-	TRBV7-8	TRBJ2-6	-	TGTGCCAGCAGCCAAACAGGGAAAAACTCTGGGGCCAACGTCCTGACTTTC	CASSQTGKNSGANVLTF
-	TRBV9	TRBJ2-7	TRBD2	TGTGCCAGCAGCGTAGAGCCTAGCGGGAGGATTTACGAGCAGTACTTC	CASSVEPSGRIYEQYF
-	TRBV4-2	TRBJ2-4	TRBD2	TGTGCCAGCAGCCAAGTGACTAGCGGCCTAGCCAAAAACATTCAGTACTTC	CASSQVTSGLAKNIQYF
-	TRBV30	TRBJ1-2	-	TGTGCCTGGAGTGTGGCGGGCGTTACTGGCTACACCTTC	CAWSVAGVTGYTF
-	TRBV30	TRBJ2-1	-	TGTGCCTGGAGAAGGTCGGGTCCCTACAATGAGCAGTTCTTC	CAWRRSGPYNEQFF
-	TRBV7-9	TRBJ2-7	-	TGTGCCAGCAGCATTGGGGCCCGGACGTCCTACGAGCAGTACTTC	CASSIGARTSYEQYF
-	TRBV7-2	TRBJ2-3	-	TGTGCCAGCAGCTTAGGGGCGGGACCCACAGATACGCAGTATTTT	CASSLGAGPTDTQYF
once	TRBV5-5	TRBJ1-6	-	TGTGCCAGCAGCTCTCAAGGGACAAGTAATTCACCCCTCCACTTT	CASSSQGTSNSPLHF
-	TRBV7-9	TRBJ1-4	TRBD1	TGTGCCAGCAGCACGGACAGGGTCTGGTATGAAAAACTGTTTTTT	CASSTDRVWYEKLFF
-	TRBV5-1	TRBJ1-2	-	TGCGCCAGCAGCTTGGCGGCGGGGGTAGGTGGCTACACCTTC	CASSLAAGVGGYTF
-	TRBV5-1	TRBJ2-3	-	TGCGCCAGCAGTGAACTACTGAGCACAGATACGCAGTATTTT	CASSELLSTDTQYF
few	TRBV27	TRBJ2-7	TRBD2	TGTGCCAGCAGTCCCCGACTAGCGGGAGATGAATCCTACGAGCAGTACTTC	CASSPRLAGDESYEQYF
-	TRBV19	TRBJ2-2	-	TGTGCCAGTAGTATATCCCCTTCCGTGGGGGAGCTGTTTTTT	CASSISPSVGELFF
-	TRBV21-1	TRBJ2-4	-	TGTGCCAGCAGTTCTTTAGCGGGAGGAGGCAAAAACATTCAGTACTTC	CASSSLAGGGKNIQYF
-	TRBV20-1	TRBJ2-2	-	TGCAGTGCTAGTAAGTTTTCAGGGACTTCGAACACCGGGGAGCTGTTTTTT	CSASKFSGTSNTGELFF
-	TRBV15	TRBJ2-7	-	TGTGCCACCAGCAGAGACCGACAGAACGAGCAGTACTTC	CATSRDRQNEQYF
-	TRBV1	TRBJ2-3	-	TGCACCAGCAGCCAAGATCCAGCGGGAGGGCCTGGGCAGTATTTT	CTSSQDPAGGPGQYF
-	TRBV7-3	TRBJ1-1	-	TGTGCCAGCAGCTTACATGGCAAGGGGTTCAACACTGAAGCTTTCTTT	CASSLHGKGFNTEAFF
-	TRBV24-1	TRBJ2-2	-	TGTGCCACCAGTGATCCCCAGGTAGCGAACACCGGGGAGCTGTTTTTT	CATSDPQVANTGELFF
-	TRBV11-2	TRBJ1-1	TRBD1	TGTGCCAGCAGCCGGACCACAGGGGCGGGCACTGAAGCTTTCTTT	CASSRTTGAGTEAFF